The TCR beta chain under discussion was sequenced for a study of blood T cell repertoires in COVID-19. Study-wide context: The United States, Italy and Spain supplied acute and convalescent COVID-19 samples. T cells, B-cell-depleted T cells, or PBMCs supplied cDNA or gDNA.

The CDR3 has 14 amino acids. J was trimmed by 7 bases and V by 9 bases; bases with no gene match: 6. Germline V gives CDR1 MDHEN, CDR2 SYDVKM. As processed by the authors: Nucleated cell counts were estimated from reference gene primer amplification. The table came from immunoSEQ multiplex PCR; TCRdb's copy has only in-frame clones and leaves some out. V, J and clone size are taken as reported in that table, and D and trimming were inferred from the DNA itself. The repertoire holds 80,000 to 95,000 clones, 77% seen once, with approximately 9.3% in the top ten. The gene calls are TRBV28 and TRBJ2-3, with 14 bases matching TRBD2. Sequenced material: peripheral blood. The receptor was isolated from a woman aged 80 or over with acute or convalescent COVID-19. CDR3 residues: CASGLAGGLYTQYF. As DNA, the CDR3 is TGTGCCAGTGGACTAGCGGGAGGTTTATATACGCAGTATTTT.